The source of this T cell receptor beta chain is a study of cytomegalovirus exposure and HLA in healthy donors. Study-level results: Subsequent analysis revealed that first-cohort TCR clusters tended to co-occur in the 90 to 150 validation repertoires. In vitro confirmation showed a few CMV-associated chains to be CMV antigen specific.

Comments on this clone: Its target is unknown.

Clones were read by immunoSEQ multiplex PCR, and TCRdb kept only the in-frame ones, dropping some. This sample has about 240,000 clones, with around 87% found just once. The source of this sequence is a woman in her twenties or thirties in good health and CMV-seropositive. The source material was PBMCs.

The CDR3 here is CASSQDLTSGRGETQYF. The CDR3 DNA reads TGTGCCAGCAGCCAAGATCTGACTAGCGGGAGGGGTGAGACCCAGTACTTC. The genes are TRBV4-2 and TRBJ2-5; 14 positions agree with TRBD2. The CDR3 consists of 17 residues. V was clipped by 0 bases and J by 5 bases; unmatched bases: 5. The germline CDR1 and CDR2 sequences are LGHNA and YNFKEQ.